The entry below describes one T cell receptor (beta chain). The antigen is not known. Overlapping HIV-1 Gag 15-mer peptides at approximately 1 ug per peptide per mL were used. Memory cells lacking CD40L and CD69 with high CD45RO were sorted. Undetectable plasma HIV-1 RNA below 50 copies/mL lasted at least 4 years. Stimulated PBMCs had first been depleted of CD8+ T cells. Sequencing used immunoSEQ version 4 in survey mode. Only in-frame clones appear in the TCRdb table, and some are missing; sequencing was by immunoSEQ multiplex PCR. The table shows 50,000 to 65,000 clones, with about 81% occurring only once. This entry is derived from a study of persistence of HIV-infected CD4 T cells. Study overall: CD4+ T cells responding to CMV or HIV-1 Gag were isolated. Donors had been on suppressive ART for a median of approximately eight years.

This sequence was found in an adult man with HIV who was CMV-seropositive. Sequencing used CD4+ T cells sorted from PBMCs after roughly 17-hour stimulation, obtained from a patient who received antiretroviral therapy.

DNA of the CDR3: TGTGCCAGCAGTTACTCGAGCAATGAGCAGTTCTTC. Encoded protein: CASSYSSNEQFF. The rearrangement links TRBV6-6 to TRBJ2-1; D not certain. This CDR3 contains 12 residues. Per the germline V gene, CDR1 is MNHNY and CDR2 is SVGAGI (reference sequence). Trimming stripped 0 bases from V and 6 bases from J, with 3 bases between.